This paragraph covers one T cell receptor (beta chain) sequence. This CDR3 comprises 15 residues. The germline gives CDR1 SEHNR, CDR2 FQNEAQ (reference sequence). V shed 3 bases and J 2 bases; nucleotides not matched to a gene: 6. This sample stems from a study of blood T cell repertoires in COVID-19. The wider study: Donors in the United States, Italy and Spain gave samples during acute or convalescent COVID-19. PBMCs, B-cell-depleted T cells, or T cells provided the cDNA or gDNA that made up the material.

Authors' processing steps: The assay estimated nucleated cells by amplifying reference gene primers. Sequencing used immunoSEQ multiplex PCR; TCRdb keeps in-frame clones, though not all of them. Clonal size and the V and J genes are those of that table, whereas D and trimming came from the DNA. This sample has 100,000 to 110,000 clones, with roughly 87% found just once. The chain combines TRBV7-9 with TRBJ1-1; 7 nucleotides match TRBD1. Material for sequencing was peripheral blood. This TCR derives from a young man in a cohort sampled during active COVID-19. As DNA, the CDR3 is TGTGCCAGCAGCTTCCCTTGGACAGGAAACACTGAAGCTTTCTTT. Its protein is CASSFPWTGNTEAFF.